In its sample, the clone carrying this T cell receptor beta chain was seen many times. Its antigen is not known. The sample belongs to a study of T cells after yellow fever vaccination. The V gene's germline CDR1 is SGHTA and CDR2 FQGNSA. CDR3 size: 14 residues. With 4 bases removed from V and 5 bases from J, the gap between germline ends came to 14 bases. Researchers made TCR cDNA using 5'RACE template switching, and this step added a universal primer site and UMIs. TCRdb reanalysed the 5' RACE reads using MiXCR and keeps one entry per CDR3 protein. Of about 250,000 distinct CDR3 sequences in the sample, approximately 3.5% were seen once. Overall study findings and caveats: Most primary-vaccination clones recurred post-booster (around 95% CD4, 88% CD8). A limited proportion of clonotypes was detected within both the CD4 and CD8 compartments.

The sample in question was PBMCs, obtained 15 days after the yellow fever booster vaccination. The receptor was derived from a man aged 18 to 30 who received the YFV17D yellow fever vaccine. The chain has TRBV7-2 and TRBJ1-2, with D tentatively TRBD1 (6 bases). CDR3 sequence: CASSSFNRVYGYTF. The CDR3 nucleotides read TGTGCCAGCAGCTCTTTTAACAGGGTATATGGCTACACCTTC.